This record concerns one T cell receptor (beta chain) sequence. What it binds is unknown. Treatment: oral pan-JAK inhibitor, 5-10 mg twice daily. The investigators collected lesional scalp punch biopsies and peripheral blood from alopecia areata patients. RNA extraction and reverse transcription yielded cDNA as sequencing template. Assay used: immunoSEQ multiplex PCR; TCRdb lists only in-frame clones, some missing. The table has about 90,000 clones, roughly 47% seen once. This record belongs to a study of CD8+ T cells in alopecia areata. General study points: A single nonresponder leaves the baseline CD8+ expansion link to response uncertain. Patients shared TCRs less clearly than mice did, possibly for HLA-related reasons. Scalp lesions, especially in alopecia totalis/universalis, had higher clonality than normal scalp.

Trimming took 4 bases from V and 1 from J, leaving 7 bases between them. Germline loops: CDR1 SGHDN, CDR2 FVKESK. The length of the CDR3 is 13 residues. This clonotype was obtained from a human donor with alopecia areata. V is TRBV14 and J is TRBJ1-1; no clear D. The material sequenced was CD8+ T cells sorted from blood, taken at week 24, from a patient treated with tofacitinib. CDR3 nucleotide sequence: TGTGCCAGCAGCCGCCCCTCGAACACTGAAGCTTTCTTT. This encodes CASSRPSNTEAFF.